The 3 T cell receptor beta chains below come from one sample, sequenced in a study of response to subunit inactivated influenza vaccine. TCRdb processed the RT-PCR reads anew with MiXCR; each CDR3 protein has one entry. The sample carries about 700,000 distinct CDR3 sequences, 14% recorded once. The input for sequencing was PBMCs from blood, taken approximately 15 days before vaccination. The receptors shown here come from a man in his forties or fifties who received an inactivated influenza vaccine.

On this clonotype: This may be a read error: a much more frequent sequence differs by one nucleotide. The gene calls are TRBV7-2 and TRBJ2-2, with D possibly matching TRBD2 (5 bases). The V gene's germline CDR1 is SGHTA and CDR2 FQGNSA. The CDR3 is 14 residues long. As DNA, the CDR3 is TGTGCCAGCAGCTCTGGATCTTCTGCCGGGGAGCGGTTTTTT. Its translation: CASSSGSSAGERFF.

The V and J genes are TRBV6-2 or TRBV6-3 and TRBJ2-5, with D perhaps matching TRBD1 (6 bases). The germline V and J ends were trimmed by 5 bases and 4 bases, with 14 bases remaining between them. Germline V gene lookup returns CDR1 MNHEY and CDR2 SVGEGT. The CDR3 spans 14 residues. The chain's CDR3 is CASSPRQVGETQYF. In DNA form, the CDR3 reads TGTGCCAGCAGTCCAAGACAGGTTGGAGAGACCCAGTACTTC.

In this sample, this clonotype turned up a few times. The gene calls are TRBV20-1 and TRBJ2-7, with D unresolved. The CDR3 is 14 residues long. Trimming removed 0 bases at V and 3 bases at J, with 12 bases between. CDR1 is DFQATT and CDR2 is SNEGSKA in the germline V gene (reference sequence). In nucleotides, the CDR3 is TGCAGTGCTAGAGATCTGGGCGGTCGCTACGAGCAGTACTTC. Translated, it gives CSARDLGGRYEQYF.